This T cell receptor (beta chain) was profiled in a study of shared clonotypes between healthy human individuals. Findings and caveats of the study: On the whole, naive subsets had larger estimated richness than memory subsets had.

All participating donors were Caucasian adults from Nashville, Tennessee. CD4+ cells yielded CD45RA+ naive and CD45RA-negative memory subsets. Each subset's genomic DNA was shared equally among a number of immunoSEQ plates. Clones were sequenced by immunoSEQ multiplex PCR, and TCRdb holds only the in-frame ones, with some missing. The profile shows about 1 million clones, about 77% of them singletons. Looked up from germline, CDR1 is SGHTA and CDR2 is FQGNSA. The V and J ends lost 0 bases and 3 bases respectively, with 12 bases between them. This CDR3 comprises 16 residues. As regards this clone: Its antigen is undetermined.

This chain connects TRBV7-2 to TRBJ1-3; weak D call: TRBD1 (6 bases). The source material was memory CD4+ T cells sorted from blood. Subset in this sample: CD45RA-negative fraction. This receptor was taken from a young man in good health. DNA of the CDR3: TGTGCCAGCAGCTTAGCAGGGGGGCTCGATGGAAACACCATATATTTT. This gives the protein CASSLAGGLDGNTIYF.